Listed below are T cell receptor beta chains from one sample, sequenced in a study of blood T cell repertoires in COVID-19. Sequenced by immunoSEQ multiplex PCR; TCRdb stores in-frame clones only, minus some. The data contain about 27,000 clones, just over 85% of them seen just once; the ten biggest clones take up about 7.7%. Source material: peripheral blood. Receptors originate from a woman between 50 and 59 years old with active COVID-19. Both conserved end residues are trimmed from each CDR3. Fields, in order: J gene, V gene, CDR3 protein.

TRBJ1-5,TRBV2,ASSAGRGNPQH
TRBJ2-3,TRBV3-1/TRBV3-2,ASSPTSGRSTDTQY
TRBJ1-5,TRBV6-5,ASSSRTGSQPQH
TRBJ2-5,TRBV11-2,ASSSRRTSGRWETQY
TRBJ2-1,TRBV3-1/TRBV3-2,ASSHATGTSGSNEQF
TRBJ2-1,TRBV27,ASSASSGIYNEQF
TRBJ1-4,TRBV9,ASSKQGTNEKLF
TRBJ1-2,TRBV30,ATRRGPSYGYT
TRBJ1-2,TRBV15,ATSIGQGATVYGYT
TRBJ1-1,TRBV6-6,AAASGHKNTEAF
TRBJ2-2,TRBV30,AWSATGFTGELF
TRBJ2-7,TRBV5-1,ASSLYWTAYEQY
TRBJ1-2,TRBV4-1,ASSQEGGSGYGYT